One and the same sample provided the 29 T cell receptor beta chains below, sequenced in a study of shared clonotypes between healthy human individuals. Sequencing was performed with immunoSEQ multiplex PCR; in TCRdb, only in-frame clones are kept and a portion is missing. Among over 2 million clones listed, just under 95% were seen once. The specimen was naive CD4+ T cells from PBMCs. Subset indicated: CD45RA+ positively selected. The receptor set was obtained from a man aged 18 to 29 in good health. Some clones in this sample may be carry-over from other donors' samples.

The V call is TRBV7-2, the J call TRBJ2-1, with 14 positions matching TRBD2. V lost 5 bases and J lost 15; bases outside the gene matches: 9. Germline CDR1 and CDR2: SGHTA and FQGNSA. The CDR3 totals 14 residues. Here the CDR3 DNA reads TGTGCCAGCAGCACGGGACTAGCGGGAGTTTCGGCGTTCTTC. This translates into CASSTGLAGVSAFF.

The chain is built from TRBV5-5 and TRBJ2-7; D remains unclear. CDR1 and CDR2 from the germline V gene are SGHKS and YYEKEE (reference sequence). The CDR3 has 13 residues. V was cut by 0 bases and J by 3 bases, with 7 bases left in between. DNA of the CDR3: TGTGCCAGCAGCTTGGAACCCCACTACGAGCAGTACTTC. It specifies CASSLEPHYEQYF.

CDR3 bases: TGTGCCAGCAGTTCGTATGGCTCCTACAATGAGCAGTTCTTC. It is translated as CASSSYGSYNEQFF. This chain joins TRBV2 and TRBJ2-1; D remains ambiguous. V lost 5 bases, J lost 0 bases, and 8 bases lay in between. Per germline, CDR1 SNHLY and CDR2 FYNNEI. The CDR3 sequence is 14 residues long.

CDR3 sequence: CASSDLAEQFF. CDR3 nucleotide sequence: TGTGCCAGCAGTGACTTGGCTGAGCAGTTCTTC. This sequence joins TRBV2 and TRBJ2-1; D gene uncertain. CDR3 size: 11 residues. The V end was cut by 3 bases, the J end by 9 bases, with 6 bases between. Germline lookup yields CDR1 SNHLY and CDR2 FYNNEI.

The chain has TRBV13 and TRBJ1-2; D might be TRBD1 (6 bases). Germline values: CDR1 PRHDT, CDR2 FYEKMQ (reference sequence). V lost 0 bases to trimming and J lost 4 bases, with 9 bases between them. The CDR3 spans 14 residues. CDR3 residues: CASSLGGQRYGYTF. CDR3 in DNA: TGTGCCAGCAGCTTAGGCGGACAGCGCTATGGCTACACCTTC.

The gene calls are TRBV29-1 and TRBJ2-7; no clear D gene. V was pared by 3 bases and J by 0 bases, with 9 bases between. Germline V gene sequence: CDR1 SQVTM, CDR2 ANQGSEA. The CDR3 is 13 amino acids. This chain's CDR3 is CSVDGDNSYEQYF. CDR3 nucleotides: TGCAGCGTTGACGGCGACAACTCCTACGAGCAGTACTTC.

In regard to this clone: This sample includes further DNA sequences coding for the same CDR3. V gene TRBV7-9 combines with J gene TRBJ2-2; a possible D gene is TRBD1 (6 bases). From germline, CDR1 is SEHNR and CDR2 FQNEAQ (reference sequence). V was pared by 1 base and J by 3 bases, with 6 bases between. The CDR3 contains 14 residues. For the CDR3, the DNA is TGTGCCAGCAGCTTAGGGACAGACACCGGGGAGCTGTTTTTT. Encoded protein: CASSLGTDTGELFF.

This clone was counted once. The gene calls are TRBV11-3 and TRBJ2-3; unclear D gene. Germline V CDR1 and CDR2: SGHNT, YENEEA. The germline V and J ends were trimmed by 3 bases and 6 bases, with 7 bases remaining between them. The CDR3 covers 12 residues. The CDR3 region has the DNA TGTGCCAGCAGCTTTCGATCGGATACGCAGTATTTT. Amino acid sequence: CASSFRSDTQYF. Full variable domain (missing parts from reference TRBV11-3 and TRBJ2-3): EAGVVQSPRYKIIEKKQPVAFWCNPISGHNTLYWYLQNLGQGPELLIRYENEEAVDDSQLPKDRFSAERLKGVDSTLKIQPAELGDSAVYLCASSFRSDTQYFGPGTRLTVL.

The chain links TRBV5-1 to TRBJ1-6, with 7 bases identical to TRBD1. This CDR3 spans 14 amino acids. The ends lost 2 bases at V and 6 bases at J; junction bases unmatched: 2. Looked up from germline, CDR1 is SGHRS and CDR2 is YFSETQ. CDR3 in DNA: TGCGCCAGCAGCTTCGGGACAGCTAATTCACCCCTCCACTTT. It encodes CASSFGTANSPLHF.

The chain links TRBV7-2 to TRBJ2-7; TRBD2 aligns across 7 bases. V gave up 1 base and J gave up 3 bases; unmatched junction bases: 3. The CDR3 loop spans 14 amino acids. Germline V CDR1 and CDR2: SGHTA, FQGNSA. The CDR3 DNA reads as TGTGCCAGCAGCTTAGGACTAGCCCACTACGAGCAGTACTTC. Its protein product is CASSLGLAHYEQYF.

This chain uses TRBV7-9 with TRBJ1-6; TRBD1 is a possible D gene (5 bases). V dropped 4 bases and J dropped 7 bases, with 11 bases sitting between them. CDR3 length: 14 residues. CDR1 and CDR2 from the germline V gene are SEHNR and FQNEAQ (reference sequence). The CDR3 region is CASSSGTRNSPLHF. Written as DNA, the CDR3 is TGTGCCAGCAGCTCCGGGACTCGAAATTCACCCCTCCACTTT.

The chain couples TRBV23-1 to TRBJ2-7; tentatively, D is TRBD1 (5 bases). Being an ORF, TRBV23-1 has a function that is uncertain. The CDR3 contains 19 residues. Trimming removed 3 bases at V and 1 base at J, with 25 bases between. CDR3 DNA: TGCGCCAGCAGTCAGGGAAGACCGACATGGGGCAGCCAATCCTACGAGCAGTACTTC. Translating gives CASSQGRPTWGSQSYEQYF.

V is TRBV29-1 and J is TRBJ2-5, with D possibly being TRBD2 (5 bases). The V end lost 7 bases, the J end lost 5 bases, and 14 bases lay between the germline ends. This CDR3 has 12 residues. Germline V CDR1 and CDR2: SQVTM, ANQGSEA. CDR3 sequence: CSAGPLAETQYF. CDR3 DNA: TGCAGCGCCGGACCCCTAGCCGAGACCCAGTACTTC.

This sequence joins TRBV2 and TRBJ1-1, with D uncertain. Trimming removed 6 bases at V and 1 base at J, with 9 bases between. The length of the CDR3 is 13 residues. Germline loops: CDR1 SNHLY, CDR2 FYNNEI. The CDR3 spells CASSSYKNTEAFF. DNA for the CDR3: TGTGCCAGCAGCAGTTACAAGAACACTGAAGCTTTCTTT.

The chain couples TRBV4-1 to TRBJ2-3; 7 bases are shared with TRBD2. The germline CDR1 and CDR2 sequences are MGHRA and YSYEKL. This CDR3 has 16 amino acids. Germline trimming cut 4 bases from V and 6 bases from J; bases unmatched to any gene: 13. For the CDR3, the DNA is TGCGCCAGCAGCCCTGGTCGGGGAGGGTTGGCCGATACGCAGTATTTT. This sequence encodes CASSPGRGGLADTQYF.

About this clone: The sample carries other DNA sequences with the same CDR3. V usage is TRBV6-5 and J usage is TRBJ1-2, with D maybe TRBD1 (6 bases). This CDR3 is built from 14 residues. Trimming pared 0 bases from V and 4 bases from J, leaving 9 bases between. Germline V CDR1 and CDR2: MNHEY, SVGAGI. Here the CDR3 reads CASSYSGGGYGYTF. The CDR3 nucleotides are TGTGCCAGCAGTTACTCTGGGGGCGGCTATGGCTACACCTTC.

The V and J genes are TRBV7-2 and TRBJ2-7, with no clear D. Trimming pared 1 base from V and 0 bases from J, leaving 10 bases between. The germline CDR1 and CDR2 sequences are SGHTA and FQGNSA. The CDR3 totals 15 residues. As DNA, the CDR3 is TGTGCCAGCAGCTTAGATAGGGTGAGCTCCTACGAGCAGTACTTC. Amino acids: CASSLDRVSSYEQYF.

This sequence joins TRBV6-5 and TRBJ2-1; maybe TRBD1 (7 bases). V was trimmed by 5 bases and J by 9 bases, leaving 17 bases between them. The germline V gene encodes CDR1 MNHEY and CDR2 SVGAGI. This CDR3 region has 14 residues. The CDR3 loop reads CASSPTNRGGEQFF. The CDR3 nucleotides are TGTGCCAGCAGTCCCACGAACAGGGGAGGTGAGCAGTTCTTC.

The V and J genes are TRBV14 and TRBJ1-1, with D maybe TRBD1 (6 bases). Trimming took 4 bases from V and 4 from J, leaving 16 bases between them. Germline V gene lookup returns CDR1 SGHDN and CDR2 FVKESK. The CDR3 totals 15 residues. CDR3 residues: CASSRITGTGTEAFF. The CDR3 bases are TGTGCCAGCAGCCGAATAACAGGGACGGGCACTGAAGCTTTCTTT.

This clone has only a few counts. J is TRBJ1-1 and V is TRBV30; 10 bases fit TRBD1. Per the germline V gene, CDR1 is GTSNPN and CDR2 is SVGIG (reference sequence). J gave up 6 bases and V 2 bases, and 3 bases lay outside the gene matches. The CDR3 loop spans 13 amino acids. The CDR3 reads CAWSRQGAAEAFF. In DNA form, the CDR3 reads TGTGCCTGGAGTAGACAGGGGGCCGCTGAAGCTTTCTTT.

There are a few counts of this clone. The chain uses TRBV11-3 and TRBJ1-1; no reliable D call. This CDR3 comprises 16 residues. Trimming took off 1 base at V and 4 bases at J, with 16 bases between the two ends. Germline V lookup: CDR1 SGHNT, CDR2 YENEEA. CDR3 sequence: CASSLGGPGSLTEAFF. CDR3 coding DNA: TGTGCCAGCAGCTTAGGAGGTCCGGGTTCTCTCACTGAAGCTTTCTTT. Variable domain in full (rest from reference TRBV11-3 and TRBJ1-1): EAGVVQSPRYKIIEKKQPVAFWCNPISGHNTLYWYLQNLGQGPELLIRYENEEAVDDSQLPKDRFSAERLKGVDSTLKIQPAELGDSAVYLCASSLGGPGSLTEAFFGQGTRLTVV.

This rearrangement joins TRBV6-6 to TRBJ2-7; no clear D. V was clipped by 2 bases and J by 5 bases, with 16 bases between them. CDR1 and CDR2 from the germline V gene are MNHNY and SVGAGI (reference sequence). The CDR3 sequence is 15 residues long. CDR3 sequence reads: CASSYPDAVSDEQYF. The CDR3 DNA reads TGTGCCAGCAGTTACCCAGACGCCGTTTCGGACGAGCAGTACTTC.

In regard to this clone: The sample holds other DNA sequences that translate to the same CDR3. V and J are TRBV28 and TRBJ2-1, with 9 nucleotides matching TRBD1. Germline CDR1 reads MDHEN; CDR2 reads SYDVKM. This CDR3 spans 15 amino acids. The ends lost 4 bases at V and 5 bases at J; junction bases unmatched: 6. CDR3 coding DNA: TGTGCCAGCAGTTCCCCAGGACAGGGGCACAATGAGCAGTTCTTC. This codes for CASSSPGQGHNEQFF.

The chain has TRBV4-3 and TRBJ1-5; perhaps TRBD1 as D (5 bases). The CDR3 runs to 16 residues. In germline, CDR1 is LGHNA, CDR2 YSLEER. V was pared by 0 bases and J by 7 bases, with 16 bases between. The CDR3 sequence is CASSQDRGGVGQPQHF. For the CDR3, the DNA is TGCGCCAGCAGCCAAGATCGCGGGGGTGTGGGGCAGCCCCAGCATTTT.

This clone has only one observation. This chain joins TRBV7-9 and TRBJ2-2; TRBD2 matches 9 bases. J was trimmed by 6 bases and V by 5 bases; bases with no gene match: 10. CDR3 length: 16 residues. Germline loops: CDR1 SEHNR, CDR2 FQNEAQ (reference sequence). Here the CDR3 reads CASSRSGSALSGELFF. In DNA form, the CDR3 reads TGTGCCAGCAGCCGTAGCGGGAGCGCCCTTTCCGGGGAGCTGTTTTTT.

V usage is TRBV4-3 and J usage is TRBJ2-3; D unclear. The CDR3 length is 16 residues. Trimming stripped 1 base from V and 0 bases from J, with 11 bases between. From germline, CDR1 is LGHNA and CDR2 YSLEER. In DNA, the CDR3 is TGCGCCAGCAGCCAAGTTGGTAAAATGAGCACAGATACGCAGTATTTT. Encoded protein: CASSQVGKMSTDTQYF.

The V and J genes are TRBV6-5 and TRBJ2-2; 8 nucleotides match TRBD2. V trimming: 4 bases; J trimming: 5 bases; junction bases outside the gene matches: 6. The V gene's germline CDR1 is MNHEY and CDR2 SVGAGI. CDR3 length equals 15 residues. The CDR3 DNA follows: TGTGCCAGCAGTTCACGGACTAGCAGTACCGGGGAGCTGTTTTTT. It specifies CASSSRTSSTGELFF.

This rearrangement joins TRBV7-2 to TRBJ2-7; D may correspond to TRBD1 or TRBD2 (5 bases each). Germline V lookup: CDR1 SGHTA, CDR2 FQGNSA. This CDR3 region has 15 residues. V was trimmed by 5 bases and J by 7 bases, leaving 21 bases between them. The CDR3 protein is CASSPQGTLPGEQYF. The CDR3 DNA is TGTGCCAGCAGCCCCCAGGGTACCCTCCCGGGAGAGCAGTACTTC.

This chain connects TRBV6-1 to TRBJ2-1, with D hard to call. V lost 4 bases and J 1 base, leaving 11 bases between the germline ends. Germline values: CDR1 MNHNS, CDR2 SASEGT. The CDR3 is 15 residues long. The CDR3 DNA reads TGTGCCAGCAGTGTTGAAGGGATTTCCTACAATGAGCAGTTCTTC. The encoded protein is CASSVEGISYNEQFF.